Listed here are 3 T cell receptor beta chains from one sample, sequenced in a study of T cells in Graves' hyperthyroidism and ophthalmopathy. From RNA transcripts, TCR beta CDR3 regions were amplified. HTBI primers drove first-round RT-PCR of the TCR CDR3. MiXCR, applied by TCRdb to the multiplex PCR reads, yields one record per CDR3 protein. The table lists some 340,000 distinct CDR3 sequences, roughly 15% of them singletons. The sequencing sample was made of blood. The receptors come from a woman between 40 and 50 years old with Graves' ophthalmopathy.

This clonotype showed up just a few times. The chain has TRBV4-2 and TRBJ2-1, with D unresolved. Germline V gene lookup returns CDR1 LGHNA and CDR2 YNFKEQ. Trimming took 1 base from V and 9 from J, leaving 10 bases between them. This CDR3 has 13 amino acids. This chain's CDR3 is CASSQAGPGEQFF. The DNA of the CDR3 is TGTGCCAGCAGCCAAGCAGGTCCCGGTGAGCAGTTCTTC.

This clonotype has at least ten counts. This rearrangement joins TRBV3-1 to TRBJ2-5, with D perhaps assigned TRBD1 or TRBD2 (5 bases each). The CDR3 extends over 13 amino acids. V dropped 4 bases and J dropped 5 bases, with 11 bases sitting between them. Germline CDR1 is LGHDT and CDR2 is YNNKEL (reference sequence). The chain's CDR3 is CASSRRGQETQYF. The CDR3 DNA is TGTGCCAGCAGCCGACGGGGCCAGGAGACCCAGTACTTC.

This clonotype was picked up a small number of times. V gene TRBV2 combines with J gene TRBJ1-4, with a tentative D call TRBD1 (6 bases). Germline V gene data show CDR1 as SNHLY and CDR2 as FYNNEI. Trimming took off 7 bases at V and 7 bases at J, with 16 bases between the two ends. The CDR3 has 14 amino acids. The CDR3 DNA sequence: TGTGCCAGCAATGGGGGCGGAACAGTTGAAAAACTGTTTTTT. This gives the protein CASNGGGTVEKLFF.